This T cell receptor beta chain is drawn from a study of beta chain features in type 1 diabetes listed by TCRdb under 2018. Background for the entire study: Mean age, gender distribution, total cell number and subset yield were not different between patients and healthy donors. A total of 85 million to 140 million sorted cells were examined across all samples, and the number of cells per subset was strongly correlated with RNA yield. The study compared the TCRB repertoires of sorted circulating CD4+ T cell subsets in recently diagnosed type 1 diabetes patients with those in matched healthy donors. Regulatory and stem cell-like memory subsets were isolated from only 8 patients and about eight healthy donors, whereas naive and central memory subsets came from all 30 or so donors.

Overall results and qualifications from the work: At VDJ recombination sites, type 1 diabetes patients had fewer insertions and more deleted nucleotides, which implies abnormalities in thymic rearrangement. Because the HLA sub-analyses included only small numbers of individuals, any influence of HLA type on TCRB rearrangement was left unresolved. Shorter templates might be favored by PCR, yet because patient and control samples were amplified and corrected together, any such skew would affect both groups equally. Naive, central memory and regulatory TCRB repertoires appeared more similar among patients than among healthy donors. Type 1 diabetes patients showed a moderate but significant shortening of TCRB CDR3 length in all four CD4+ subsets. Because cDNA rather than genomic DNA was sequenced, highly expressing activated cells could have been over-represented, although no difference in activation and CD3 levels was found between groups.

The entire isolated RNA was reverse transcribed using the High Capacity cDNA Reverse Transcription Kit, and thus expressed TCRB transcripts were sequenced. Deep immunoSEQ sequencing was applied to naive, central memory and regulatory T cell samples, giving an average of roughly 3.5 million total reads per sample. After sorted cells were lysed in RLT buffer, RNA was extracted with DNase-treated RNeasy Micro or Mini kits, with the choice depending on cell number. Each cell subset was processed separately to prevent cross-contamination, with patient and healthy donor samples processed together. TCRB sequences were amplified from cDNA with the immunoSEQ multiplex PCR, producing 87-bp fragments spanning the CDR3 region. Amplicons were sequenced on the Illumina HiSeq platform. Per the original workflow: Synthetic template baselines were used to correct PCR bias computationally, reads within Hamming distance 2 were collapsed together, and singletons that could not be merged were discarded. Reads were aligned against IMGT so that V, D and J genes, CDR3 length and insertions or deletions at six rearrangement sites could be assigned. Within each subset, clonotype counts were normalized to the number of sorted cells before true diversity and Gini coefficients were calculated with the tcR R package. The overlap coefficient, calculated on TCRB nucleotide sequences, was used to quantify repertoire sharing. Out-of-frame TCRB sequences from naive cells were analyzed as a proxy for the pre-selection repertoire. TCRdb stores this immuneACCESS table with in-frame sequences only. Part of the clones is absent; in the studies checked, under half of the shortfall reflects unresolved V genes, and no reason is known for the rest. For V, J and clone size, that table is used; D and trimming come from the DNA. The sample includes about 900,000 clones, with 15% to 20% observed a single time. The ten largest clones add up to 0.02% to 0.03% of the sample.

From its cysteine to its phenylalanine, the CDR3 spans 13 amino acids. Here the CDR3 DNA is all that survives: 39 bases in frame from base 1. CDR1 and CDR2 are read off the germline V gene as MDHEN and SYDVKM. Compared with germline, V lacks 2 bases and J lacks 4 bases; bases without a gene match: 1. In its sample, this clone was seen a few times. There is no known antigen for this receptor. No base qualities exist here, and no much larger clone lies one base off it. Each donor gave one peripheral blood draw, roughly 110 mL on average, collected into heparinised tubes. Naive, central memory, regulatory and stem cell-like memory CD4+ T cells were sorted on a BD FACSAria II using a panel including CD45RO, CCR7, CD25, CD127, CD95 and CD27. Purity was above 95% for every sorted population. PBMCs were isolated immediately by Lymphoprep density gradient centrifugation and stained directly without culture. So that batch effects would be minimized, each experiment stained and sorted samples in pairs, pairing one healthy donor with one patient.

The receptor chain draws on TRBV28 and TRBJ1-2; TRBD1 matches 7 bases in the middle. This TCR was sampled from a woman aged 18-30 years in good health. Input material: naive CD4+ T cells from blood. The cell subset or site label, as the study defines it: true naive CD4+ T cells. The CDR3 corresponds to CASSLGDSYGYTF. The DNA sequence is as follows: TGTGCCAGCAGTTTAGGGGACAGCTATGGCTACACCTTC.